Reported below is one TCR beta chain. The antigen is unknown. With 60 Vbeta and 13 Jbeta primers, the PCR was carried out. Sequencing used immunoSEQ multiplex PCR; TCRdb keeps in-frame clones, though not all of them. The repertoire has 120,000 or so clones, roughly 70% of them found once; the top ten carry roughly 3%. Germline V lookup: CDR1 SGHTA, CDR2 FQGTGA. This CDR3 spans 16 amino acids. J lost 0 bases, V lost 2 bases, and 6 bases had no gene match. The sample is drawn from a study of cytomegalovirus exposure and HLA in healthy donors. Whole-study results and caveats: Researchers left out some V segments, among them TRBV6-2 and TRBV6-3, as indistinguishable. Sequencing likely generated an artifact that appeared as a cluster of highly shared sequence variants.

This TCR was recovered from a woman aged 40 to 50 in good health and CMV-seropositive. The rearrangement links TRBV7-3 to TRBJ1-1, with 7 bases lining up with TRBD1. The sequenced sample was PBMCs. The CDR3, as DNA: TGTGCCAGCAGCTTAGGCGGGACAGCGGTGAACACTGAAGCTTTCTTT. This sequence encodes CASSLGGTAVNTEAFF.